The 25 T cell receptor beta chains reported below all come from one sample, sequenced in a study of shared clonotypes between healthy human individuals. The repertoire was sequenced with immunoSEQ multiplex PCR; TCRdb's copy has only in-frame clones and lacks some. The sample shows about 820,000 clones, around 93% of them seen only once. Terminally differentiated effector memory CD45RA+ cells were left out of the naive CD8 fraction, which was CD45RO-negative and positively selected for CCR7. The sequencing input was naive CD8+ T cells sorted from blood. The source is a man aged 30-40 years in good health.

The rearrangement uses TRBV7-8 and TRBJ1-4, with D unresolved. The CDR3 has 18 amino acids. Germline V gene sequence: CDR1 SGHVS, CDR2 FQNEAQ. V was clipped by 2 bases and J by 0 bases, with 16 bases between them. The CDR3 DNA reads as TGTGCCAGCAGCTTACGACGGAGACCGGGGACAACTAATGAAAAACTGTTTTTT. Its translation is CASSLRRRPGTTNEKLFF.

V is TRBV7-3 and J is TRBJ2-1; 9 bases line up with TRBD1. This CDR3 has 15 residues. Germline CDR1 is SGHTA and CDR2 is FQGTGA. Unmatched junction bases numbered 9, after V lost 4 bases and J lost 8 bases. The CDR3 nucleotides read TGTGCCAGCAGCTACCCGGGACAGGGCCTCCATGAGCAGTTCTTC. Translating gives CASSYPGQGLHEQFF.

The chain has TRBV5-5 and TRBJ2-3, with D possibly being TRBD2 (7 bases). The CDR3 extends over 14 amino acids. The germline V gene encodes CDR1 SGHKS and CDR2 YYEKEE (reference sequence). Deletions cut 0 bases from V and 14 bases from J, with 19 bases between. The CDR3 DNA reads TGTGCCAGCAGCTTGGAAGGGGGGGTATTATCGCCGTATTTT. As protein: CASSLEGGVLSPYF.

V gene TRBV6-1 combines with J gene TRBJ1-5, with D possibly matching TRBD1 (5 bases). The CDR3 runs 16 residues. The V gene lost 3 bases and the J gene lost 2 bases, with 14 bases spanning the gap. The germline V gene has CDR1 MNHNS and CDR2 SASEGT. The CDR3 sequence: CASSEGRHEGNQPQHF. The CDR3 DNA reads TGTGCCAGCAGTGAGGGACGGCATGAAGGCAATCAGCCCCAGCATTTT.

This clone was detected only once. This chain connects TRBV6-5 to TRBJ2-3; D is unclear. V dropped 0 bases and J dropped 4 bases, with 5 bases sitting between them. The germline V gene encodes CDR1 MNHEY and CDR2 SVGAGI. The CDR3 loop spans 13 amino acids. In DNA, the CDR3 is TGTGCCAGCAGTTACTCGGTTGCAGATACGCAGTATTTT. It specifies CASSYSVADTQYF.

The chain recombines TRBV4-3 with TRBJ2-7; D gene ambiguous. The germline gives CDR1 LGHNA, CDR2 YSLEER. CDR3 length: 15 residues. V was shortened by 0 bases and J by 3 bases, with 12 bases between the two germline ends. In DNA, the CDR3 is TGCGCCAGCAGCCAAGAAGCTGTAATCCGCTACGAGCAGTACTTC. Amino acids: CASSQEAVIRYEQYF.

The chain combines TRBV9 with TRBJ2-7, with TRBD1 identical over 8 bases. The CDR3 length is 15 residues. V trimming: 3 bases; J trimming: 0 bases; junction bases outside the gene matches: 5. CDR1 and CDR2 from the germline V gene are SGDLS and YYNGEE. The CDR3 region is CASSAGQVSSYEQYF. CDR3 nucleotides: TGTGCCAGCAGCGCGGGACAGGTTAGCTCCTACGAGCAGTACTTC.

The V and J genes are TRBV27 and TRBJ1-5, with no clear D. Germline V CDR1 and CDR2: MNHEY, SMNVEV (reference sequence). This CDR3 has 15 residues. The V and J ends lost 8 bases and 10 bases respectively, with 24 bases between them. The CDR3 DNA sequence: TGTGCCAGCGGCCGGGATTTCTGGGTAGTGAGACCCCAGCATTTT. This sequence encodes CASGRDFWVVRPQHF.

This clone was counted once. The chain has TRBV27 and TRBJ1-6; D perhaps matches TRBD1 (6 bases). Trimming cost V 6 bases and J 10 bases, with 13 bases left between them. The germline V gene encodes CDR1 MNHEY and CDR2 SMNVEV (reference sequence). The CDR3 is 13 residues long. CDR3 sequence: CASRNTGHSPLHF. In DNA, the CDR3 is TGTGCCAGCAGAAACACAGGGCACTCACCCCTCCACTTT.

The chain joins TRBV7-9 to TRBJ2-3, with 7 bases that match TRBD1. Germline CDR1 SEHNR, CDR2 FQNEAQ (reference sequence). V was pared by 5 bases and J by 0 bases, with 8 bases of the junction left unmatched. The CDR3 covers 16 residues. CDR3 loop: CASSVLVGQSTDTQYF. The CDR3 coding sequence is TGTGCCAGCAGCGTGTTAGTGGGACAGAGCACAGATACGCAGTATTTT.

CDR3 DNA sequence: TGTGCCAGCAGCCAAGACTTTATCGGTGGGGGTCTTGAGCAGTTCTTC. Translated: CASSQDFIGGGLEQFF. J is TRBJ2-1 and V is TRBV14; perhaps D is TRBD1 or TRBD2 (5 bases each). CDR3 length: 16 amino acids. Germline-derived CDR1 and CDR2 are SGHDN and FVKESK. V lost 0 bases and J 9 bases, leaving 18 bases between the germline ends.

The V gene is TRBV4-1, the J gene TRBJ1-2; D may be TRBD1 (6 bases). Germline CDR1 is MGHRA and CDR2 is YSYEKL. The CDR3 spans 15 residues. Trimming removed 2 bases from V and 4 bases from J, with 14 bases in between. The CDR3 protein is CASSQSRDILYGYTF. The CDR3 DNA follows: TGCGCCAGCAGCCAAAGCCGGGACATCCTCTATGGCTACACCTTC.

This clone occurred a few times. At the DNA level, this CDR3 is encoded by other sequences in the same sample as well. J is TRBJ2-1 and V is TRBV27, with D hard to call. The length of the CDR3 is 12 residues. Germline V CDR1 and CDR2: MNHEY, SMNVEV (reference sequence). The V and J ends lost 0 bases and 6 bases respectively, with 3 bases between them. This CDR3 reads CASSLSGNEQFF. The CDR3 coding sequence is TGTGCCAGCAGTTTATCGGGCAATGAGCAGTTCTTC.

The gene calls are TRBV14 and TRBJ2-5, with D perhaps TRBD1 (6 bases). Germline V gives CDR1 SGHDN, CDR2 FVKESK. This CDR3 has 14 residues. V dropped 4 bases and J dropped 1 base, with 10 bases sitting between them. In nucleotides, the CDR3 is TGTGCCAGCAGCCCCGAGACAGGCCAAGAGACCCAGTACTTC. Amino acids: CASSPETGQETQYF.

The chain joins TRBV7-6 to TRBJ1-5; no definite D call. This CDR3 contains 15 residues. The V gene lost 1 base and the J gene lost 1 base, with 8 bases spanning the gap. The germline V gene encodes CDR1 SGHVS and CDR2 FNYEAQ. The CDR3 DNA is TGTGCCAGCAGCTTAGGGGCCAGAAGCAATCAGCCCCAGCATTTT. It specifies CASSLGARSNQPQHF. The full variable domain, rest sourced from reference TRBV7-6 and TRBJ1-5, is GAGVSQSPRYKVTKRGQDVALRCDPISGHVSLYWYRQALGQGPEFLTYFNYEAQQDKSGLPNDRFSAERPEGSISTLTIQRTEQRDSAMYRCASSLGARSNQPQHFGDGTRLSIL.

This clone was recorded a few times. V and J are TRBV9 and TRBJ1-1, with a possible D match to TRBD1 (6 bases). The CDR3 loop spans 13 amino acids. Germline CDR1 SGDLS, CDR2 YYNGEE. V lost 0 bases and J lost 8, with 11 bases in between. The CDR3 coding sequence is TGTGCCAGCAGCGTAGGGGTGGGACAAGAAGCTTTCTTT. Translation gives CASSVGVGQEAFF.

This clone was picked up one time. The chain couples TRBV7-9 to TRBJ2-5; unclear D gene. This CDR3 spans 12 amino acids. Germline assignment: CDR1 SEHNR and CDR2 FQNEAQ (reference sequence). V gave up 2 bases and J gave up 0 bases, with 1 base separating them. CDR3 nucleotide sequence: TGTGCCAGCAGCTTATACCAAGAGACCCAGTACTTC. This encodes CASSLYQETQYF.

This clone was detected once. Other DNA sequences from this sample encode an identical CDR3 as well. This chain joins TRBV18 and TRBJ2-1; 7 nucleotides match TRBD2. V gave up 8 bases and J gave up 3 bases; unmatched junction bases: 19. The CDR3 runs 18 residues. In germline, CDR1 is KGHSH, CDR2 LQKENI. The CDR3 bases are TGTGCCAGCGCAAAGTGGGGGGGGACTACGGTCGACTACAATGAGCAGTTCTTC. It translates to CASAKWGGTTVDYNEQFF.

This clone has just one count. Other nucleotide sequences in the sample specify the same CDR3. The CDR3 spells CSVERTDGYTF. The CDR3 region has the DNA TGCAGCGTTGAGAGGACAGATGGCTACACCTTC. The chain has TRBV29-1 and TRBJ1-2; D possibly corresponds to TRBD1 (6 bases). The germline V gene encodes CDR1 SQVTM and CDR2 ANQGSEA. Deletions cut 3 bases from V and 6 bases from J, with 8 bases between. This CDR3 has 11 amino acids. Combining the CDR3 with reference TRBV29-1 and TRBJ1-2 gives the whole variable domain SAVISQKPSRDICQRGTSLTIQCQVDSQVTMMFWYRQQPGQSLTLIATANQGSEATYESGFVIDKFPISRPNLTFSTLTVSNMSPEDSSIYLCSVERTDGYTFGSGTRLTVV.

This chain joins TRBV5-1 and TRBJ1-4, with D perhaps TRBD1 (5 bases). Germline-derived CDR1 and CDR2 are SGHRS and YFSETQ. V lost 5 bases and J 5 bases, leaving 10 bases between the germline ends. CDR3 length equals 13 residues. The CDR3, as DNA: TGCGCCAGCAGGGACACTGGAAATGAAAAACTGTTTTTT. It codes for CASRDTGNEKLFF.

This chain links TRBV11-2 with TRBJ2-3; D may be TRBD2 (6 bases). Germline loops: CDR1 SGHAT, CDR2 FQNNGV. The CDR3 is 15 amino acids. V was cut by 6 bases and J by 4 bases, with 17 bases left in between. CDR3 coding DNA: TGTGCCAGCAGGGGTACCGGGGGTCTCTCAGATACGCAGTATTTT. Its translation is CASRGTGGLSDTQYF.

The sample holds one count of this clone. The rearrangement joins TRBV10-1 to TRBJ2-1; D is unclear. V was cut by 2 bases and J by 9 bases, with 11 bases left in between. Per germline, CDR1 WNHNN and CDR2 SYGVQD (reference sequence). The CDR3 consists of 13 residues. The DNA of the CDR3 is TGCGCCAGCAGTGAGCCACGGAGCCTTGAGCAGTTCTTC. Protein sequence: CASSEPRSLEQFF.

The chain has TRBV4-3 and TRBJ1-1; D is ambiguous. The CDR3 sequence is 13 residues long. From germline, CDR1 is LGHNA and CDR2 YSLEER. V lost 0 bases to trimming and J lost 8 bases, with 10 bases between them. The CDR3 here is CASSQEVQQEAFF. In nucleotides, the CDR3 is TGCGCCAGCAGCCAAGAGGTACAGCAGGAAGCTTTCTTT.

This sequence joins TRBV19 and TRBJ2-7, with TRBD1 matching 9 bases. CDR1 and CDR2 from the germline V gene are LNHDA and SQIVND (reference sequence). CDR3 length: 14 residues. J was trimmed by 5 bases and V by 6 bases; bases with no gene match: 8. DNA for the CDR3: TGTGCCAGTAGCTTGGACAGGGGTGGCAACGAGCAGTACTTC. It translates to CASSLDRGGNEQYF. The variable domain in full, completed from reference TRBV19 and TRBJ2-7, reads DGGITQSPKYLFRKEGQNVTLSCEQNLNHDAMYWYRQDPGQGLRLIYYSQIVNDFQKGDIAEGYSVSREKKESFPLTVTSAQKNPTAFYLCASSLDRGGNEQYFGPGTRLTVT.

The chain is built from TRBV29-1 and TRBJ2-3, with 9 bases lining up with TRBD2. The CDR3 contains 16 residues. V shed 5 bases, J shed 6 bases, and the junction held 15 bases outside the gene matches. CDR1 is SQVTM and CDR2 is ANQGSEA in the germline V gene. CDR3 sequence: CSVQGVAGVIGDTQYF. The CDR3 DNA reads TGCAGCGTTCAGGGGGTAGCGGGAGTCATCGGCGATACGCAGTATTTT.